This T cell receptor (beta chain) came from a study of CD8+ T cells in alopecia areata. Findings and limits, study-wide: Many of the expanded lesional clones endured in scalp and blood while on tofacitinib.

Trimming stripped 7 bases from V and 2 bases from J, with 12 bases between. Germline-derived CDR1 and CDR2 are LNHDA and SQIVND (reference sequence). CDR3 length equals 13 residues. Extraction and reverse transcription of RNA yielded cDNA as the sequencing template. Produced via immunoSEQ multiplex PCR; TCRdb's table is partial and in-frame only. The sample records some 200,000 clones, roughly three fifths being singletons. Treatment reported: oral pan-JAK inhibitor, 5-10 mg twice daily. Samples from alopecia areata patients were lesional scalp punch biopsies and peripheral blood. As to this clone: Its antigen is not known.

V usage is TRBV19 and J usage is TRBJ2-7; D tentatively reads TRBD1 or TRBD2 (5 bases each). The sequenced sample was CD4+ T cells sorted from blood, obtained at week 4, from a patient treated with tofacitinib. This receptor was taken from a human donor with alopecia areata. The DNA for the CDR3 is TGTGCCAGTACCGGGACGAGCGCCTACGAGCAGTACTTC. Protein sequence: CASTGTSAYEQYF. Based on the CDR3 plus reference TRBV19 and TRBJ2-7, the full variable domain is DGGITQSPKYLFRKEGQNVTLSCEQNLNHDAMYWYRQDPGQGLRLIYYSQIVNDFQKGDIAEGYSVSREKKESFPLTVTSAQKNPTAFYLCASTGTSAYEQYFGPGTRLTVT.